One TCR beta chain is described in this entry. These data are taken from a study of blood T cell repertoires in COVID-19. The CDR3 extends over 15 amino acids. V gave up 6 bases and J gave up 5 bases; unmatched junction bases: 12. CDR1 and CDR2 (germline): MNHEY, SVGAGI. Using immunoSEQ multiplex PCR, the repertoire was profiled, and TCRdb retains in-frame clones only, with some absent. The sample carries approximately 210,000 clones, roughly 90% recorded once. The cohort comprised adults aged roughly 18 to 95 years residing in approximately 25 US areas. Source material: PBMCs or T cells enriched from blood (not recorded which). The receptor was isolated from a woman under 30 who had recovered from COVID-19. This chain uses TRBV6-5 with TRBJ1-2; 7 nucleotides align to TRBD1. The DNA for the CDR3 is TGTGCCAGCAGCCGCACCCCAAACAGGGGTTATGGCTACACCTTC. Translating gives CASSRTPNRGYGYTF.